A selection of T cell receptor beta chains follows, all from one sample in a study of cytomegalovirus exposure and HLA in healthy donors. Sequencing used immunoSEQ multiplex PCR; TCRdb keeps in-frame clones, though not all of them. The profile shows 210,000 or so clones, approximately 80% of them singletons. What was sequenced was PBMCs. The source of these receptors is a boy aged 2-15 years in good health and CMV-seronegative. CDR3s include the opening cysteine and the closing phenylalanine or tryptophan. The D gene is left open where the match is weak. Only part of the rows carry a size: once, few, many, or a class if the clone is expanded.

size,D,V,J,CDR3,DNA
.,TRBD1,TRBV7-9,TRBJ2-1,CASSLRQGDINEQFF,TGTGCCAGCAGTTTAAGACAGGGGGACATCAATGAGCAGTTCTTC
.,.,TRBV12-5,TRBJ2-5,CASGPRDGQETQYF,TGTGCTAGTGGGCCGCGGGACGGCCAAGAGACCCAGTACTTC
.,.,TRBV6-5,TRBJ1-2,CASSPRDTYGYTF,TGTGCCAGCAGTCCCCGGGACACTTATGGCTACACCTTC
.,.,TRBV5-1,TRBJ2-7,CASSNYDRSYEQYF,TGCGCCAGCAGCAATTATGACAGGTCCTACGAGCAGTACTTC
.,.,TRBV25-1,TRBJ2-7,CASSGTRGRSPYEQYF,TGTGCCAGCAGTGGTACCAGGGGCAGGAGCCCCTACGAGCAGTACTTC
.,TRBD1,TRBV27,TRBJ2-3,CASSFLATGVTDTQYF,TGTGCCAGCAGTTTTCTGGCCACAGGGGTCACAGATACGCAGTATTTT
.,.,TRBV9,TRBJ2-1,CASSEGGGKLNEQFF,TGTGCCAGCAGCGAAGGGGGGGGAAAGTTGAATGAGCAGTTCTTC
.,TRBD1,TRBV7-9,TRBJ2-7,CASSASRQGPYEQYF,TGTGCCAGCAGCGCCAGCCGACAGGGGCCCTACGAGCAGTACTTC
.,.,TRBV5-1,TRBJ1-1,CASSFSPRGDGTEAFF,TGCGCCAGCAGCTTTTCGCCCAGGGGAGACGGCACTGAAGCTTTCTTT
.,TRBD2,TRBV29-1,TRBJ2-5,CSVETSGKETQYF,TGCAGCGTAGAGACTAGCGGAAAAGAGACCCAGTACTTC
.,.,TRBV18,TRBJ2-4,CASSPWRDSENIQYF,TGTGCCAGCTCACCATGGAGGGACTCCGAAAACATTCAGTACTTC
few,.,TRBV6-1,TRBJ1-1,CASSKTLNTEAFF,TGTGCCAGCAGTAAGACACTGAACACTGAAGCTTTCTTT
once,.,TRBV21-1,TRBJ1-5,CASSMGQKADQPQHF,TGTGCCAGCAGCATGGGACAAAAAGCGGATCAGCCCCAGCATTTT
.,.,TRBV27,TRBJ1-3,CASSERSSGNTIYF,TGTGCCAGCAGTGAAAGGAGCTCTGGAAACACCATATATTTT
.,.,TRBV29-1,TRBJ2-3,CSATETDTQYF,TGCAGCGCAACTGAGACAGATACGCAGTATTTT
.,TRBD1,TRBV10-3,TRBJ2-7,CAISAGTGTYEQYF,TGTGCCATCAGTGCGGGGACAGGGACCTACGAGCAGTACTTC
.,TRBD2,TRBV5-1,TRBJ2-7,CASSLEPAGGAFEQYF,TGCGCCAGCAGCTTGGAGCCAGCGGGAGGCGCTTTCGAGCAGTACTTC
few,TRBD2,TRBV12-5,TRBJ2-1,CASGLVIETSGRRGLWDEQFF,TGTGCTAGTGGTTTGGTAATTGAGACTAGCGGGAGGAGGGGGTTGTGGGATGAGCAGTTCTTC
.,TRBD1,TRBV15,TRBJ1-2,CATSRPGQGEGYTF,TGTGCCACCAGCAGGCCGGGACAGGGGGAAGGCTACACCTTC
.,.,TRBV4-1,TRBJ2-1,CASSQVRGYNEQFF,TGCGCCAGCAGCCAAGTTCGGGGATACAATGAGCAGTTCTTC
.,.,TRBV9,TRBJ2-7,CASSSRAAGPYEQYF,TGTGCCAGCAGCTCACGGGCGGCAGGGCCCTACGAGCAGTACTTC
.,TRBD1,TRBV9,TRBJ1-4,CASSVTGANEKLFF,TGTGCCAGCAGCGTGACAGGGGCGAACGAAAAACTGTTTTTT
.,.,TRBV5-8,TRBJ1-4,CASEARRKLFF,TGTGCCAGCGAGGCACGTCGGAAACTGTTTTTT
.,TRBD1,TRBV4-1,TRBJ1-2,CASSQRTGKGDYGYTF,TGCGCCAGCAGCCAACGGACAGGGAAGGGTGACTATGGCTACACCTTC
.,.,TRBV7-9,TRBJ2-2,CASSLATAAGELFF,TGTGCCAGCAGCTTAGCGACAGCCGCCGGGGAGCTGTTTTTT
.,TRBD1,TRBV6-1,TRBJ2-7,CASSPLQGTSYEQYF,TGTGCCAGCAGTCCGCTACAGGGGACCTCCTACGAGCAGTACTTC
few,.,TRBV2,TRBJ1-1,CASSEAADTEAFF,TGTGCCAGCAGTGAAGCGGCAGACACTGAAGCTTTCTTT
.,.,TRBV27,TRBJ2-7,CASSLGVDYEQYF,TGTGCCAGCAGTTTAGGGGTGGACTACGAGCAGTACTTC
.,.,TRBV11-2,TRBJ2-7,CASSSSIGSHEQYF,TGTGCCAGCAGCTCTTCCATAGGGAGTCACGAGCAGTACTTC
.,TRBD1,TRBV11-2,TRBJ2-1,CASSSGQGTYNEQFF,TGTGCCAGCAGCTCCGGACAGGGGACCTACAATGAGCAGTTCTTC
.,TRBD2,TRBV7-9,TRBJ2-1,CASSPRSGGAYNEQFF,TGTGCCAGCAGCCCCCGTAGCGGGGGGGCCTACAATGAGCAGTTCTTC
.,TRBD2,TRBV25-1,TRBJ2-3,CVTGTSGIDTQYF,TGTGTCACCGGGACTAGCGGGATAGATACGCAGTATTTT
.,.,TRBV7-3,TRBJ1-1,CASSLTGVNTEAFF,TGTGCCAGCAGCTTAACGGGCGTGAACACTGAAGCTTTCTTT
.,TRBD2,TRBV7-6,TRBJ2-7,CASTLGRGTEQYF,TGTGCCAGCACCCTCGGGAGGGGAACCGAGCAGTACTTC
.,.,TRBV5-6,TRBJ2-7,CASSLSGKGYEQYF,TGTGCCAGCAGCTTGTCAGGGAAGGGCTACGAGCAGTACTTC